The present T cell receptor beta chain was sequenced within a study of T cells in Graves' hyperthyroidism and ophthalmopathy. The table lists this clonotype with many counts. RNA transcripts were the template for amplifying TCR beta CDR3 regions. A first-round RT-PCR of the TCR CDR3 used the HTBI primer set. From the multiplex PCR reads, TCRdb called clonotypes with MiXCR, one entry per CDR3 protein. This sample has approximately 330,000 distinct CDR3 sequences, with approximately 22% found just once. The study defined stable Graves' hyperthyroidism as no ophthalmopathy progression within 18 months. It was uncontrolled infection, other autoimmune disease, pregnancy or lactation that excluded patients. Fresh peripheral blood, 10 ml, yielded the PBMCs. Trimming pared 6 bases from V and 2 bases from J, leaving 11 bases between. The CDR3 sequence is 12 residues long. Germline V gives CDR1 DFQATT, CDR2 SNEGSKA (reference sequence).

This sequence was found in a woman in her 50s with Graves' hyperthyroidism. Sample: blood. This chain uses TRBV20-1 with TRBJ2-7; no clear D. Here the CDR3 reads CSATDGAYEQYF. The CDR3 bases are TGCAGTGCAACGGACGGAGCCTACGAGCAGTACTTC.